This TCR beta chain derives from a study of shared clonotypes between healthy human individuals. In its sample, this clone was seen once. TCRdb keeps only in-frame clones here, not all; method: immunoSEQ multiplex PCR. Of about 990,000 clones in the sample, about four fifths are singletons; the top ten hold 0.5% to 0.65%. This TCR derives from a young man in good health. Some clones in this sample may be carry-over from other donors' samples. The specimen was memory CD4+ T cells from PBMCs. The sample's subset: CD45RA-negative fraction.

The CDR3 here is CASSPPQTGGRGYTF. CDR3 sequence (DNA): TGTGCCAGCTCACCACCGCAGACAGGGGGCCGGGGCTACACCTTC. The chain joins TRBV18 to TRBJ1-2; 10 bases fit TRBD1. Germline values: CDR1 KGHSH, CDR2 LQKENI. The V and J ends lost 0 bases and 8 bases, in that order; junction bases with no gene match: 6. CDR3 length equals 15 residues.